The rows below give T cell receptor beta chains drawn from one sample of a study of blood T cell repertoires in COVID-19. The repertoire was sequenced with immunoSEQ multiplex PCR; TCRdb's copy has only in-frame clones and lacks some. The sample carries tens of thousands of clones, 80% to 90% recorded once. The source material was peripheral blood. The receptor source for this set is a woman aged 80 or older with active or convalescent COVID-19. Each CDR3 is given with its conserved first and last residue.

v_call	cdr3_aa
TRBV4-1	CASSRGTDRLNTEAFF
TRBV10-3	CASRESHEQYF
TRBV5-1	CASSLAVNTEAFF
TRBV6-5	CASSYSTAWAGREQYF
TRBV30	CAWSQGIGNQPQHF
TRBV18	CASSPGDYEQYF
TRBV15	CATTWGRARGETQYF
TRBV29-1	CSVKFSSGSYNEQFF
TRBV20-1	CSASRHSNTEAFF
TRBV19	CASSIGLAGTDTQYF
TRBV6-5	CASSLGQLSGNTIYF
TRBV7-9	CASRSNPGQGATDTQYF
TRBV7-2	CASSPTSGSYNEQFF
TRBV5-8	CASSRYEQYF
TRBV7-9	CASSYGTPHDKNSPLHF